The 30 T cell receptor beta chains reported below all come from one sample, sequenced in a study of PD-L1 blockade in urothelial cancer (dated by TCRdb to the late 2010s). Library preparation was by the immunoSEQ multiplex PCR assay. The clones in this table, taken by TCRdb from immuneACCESS, are in-frame only. Not every clone is retained; where verified, under half of the shortfall comes from an unresolved V gene, and the cause of the rest is unknown. In all, the sample holds tens of thousands of clones, and roughly 89% of those were seen once. The biggest ten clones account for 9% to 9.5% of the sample. The time point label on this specimen signifies: pretreatment peripheral blood. Specimen: PBMCs, collected around atezolizumab (anti-PD-L1) treatment. Receptors were obtained from a woman in her 70s with urothelial cancer.

The rearrangement uses TRBV15 and TRBJ2-7; the D gene is possibly TRBD2 (7 bases). Germline assignment: CDR1 LNHNV and CDR2 YYDKDF (reference sequence). This CDR3 contains 16 residues. Trimming took 0 bases from V and 2 from J, leaving 14 bases between them. The CDR3 protein is CATSRDSGGYTYEQYF. CDR3 DNA sequence: TGTGCCACCAGCAGAGATTCGGGGGGCTACACCTACGAGCAGTACTTC.

The sample holds a few counts of this clone. V usage is TRBV5-6 and J usage is TRBJ2-7, with a weak D call TRBD2 (5 bases). Trimming took off 1 base at V and 2 bases at J, with 10 bases between the two ends. The CDR3 runs 14 residues. Germline V lookup: CDR1 SGHDT, CDR2 YYEEEE. The DNA for the CDR3 is TGTGCCAGCAGCTTGCTTCACGGGGCCTACGAGCAGTACTTC. This codes for CASSLLHGAYEQYF.

The chain joins TRBV7-2 to TRBJ2-5; 9 positions agree with TRBD2. Germline assignment: CDR1 SGHTA and CDR2 FQGNSA. Trimming cost V 6 bases and J 2 bases; bases outside gene matches: 4. This CDR3 spans 14 amino acids. The CDR3: CASSGAGGQETQYF. The CDR3 DNA is TGTGCCAGCAGTGGGGCGGGAGGGCAAGAGACCCAGTACTTC.

This chain uses TRBV7-2 with TRBJ2-3; TRBD1 might be the D (5 bases). Germline V gives CDR1 SGHTA, CDR2 FQGNSA. There are 16 residues in the CDR3. Trimming stripped 2 bases from V and 2 bases from J, with 14 bases between. The CDR3 is CASSLRRAANTDTQYF. CDR3 coding DNA: TGTGCCAGCAGCTTACGCAGGGCGGCTAACACAGATACGCAGTATTTT.

The rearrangement uses TRBV6-1 and TRBJ2-7, with TRBD1 matching over 10 bases. Germline loops: CDR1 MNHNS, CDR2 SASEGT. The CDR3 runs 18 residues. V trimming: 1 base; J trimming: 4 bases; junction bases outside the gene matches: 13. CDR3 nucleotide sequence: TGTGCCAGCAGTGAAGTAGTCCGCGGGTGGACAGGGGGTTACGAGCAGTACTTC. This gives the protein CASSEVVRGWTGGYEQYF.

CDR3 sequence reads: CAWRPRGQREPYAEAFF. DNA for the CDR3: TGTGCCTGGAGGCCCCGGGGACAGCGAGAGCCATACGCTGAAGCTTTCTTT. The chain carries TRBV30 and TRBJ1-1; TRBD1 agrees at 7 bases. V was clipped by 3 bases and J by 6 bases; unmatched bases: 19. CDR1 and CDR2 (germline): GTSNPN, SVGIG (reference sequence). The CDR3 extends over 17 amino acids.

The chain employs TRBV5-4 and TRBJ2-3; D gene unclear. CDR3 length equals 13 residues. The V end lost 10 bases, the J end lost 2 bases, and 14 bases lay between the germline ends. In germline, CDR1 is SGHNT, CDR2 YYREEE (reference sequence). CDR3 loop: CAFRIGFTDTQYF. CDR3 DNA: TGTGCCTTCAGGATTGGGTTCACAGATACGCAGTATTTT.

This clone was counted between two and nine times. This chain joins TRBV2 and TRBJ2-7, with a possible D match to TRBD2 (7 bases). V shed 6 bases and J shed 5 bases, with 20 bases lying between them. The V gene's germline CDR1 is SNHLY and CDR2 FYNNEI. The length of the CDR3 is 15 residues. CDR3 nucleotides: TGTGCCAGCAGCGGGGGGCTAGGCTGGCAAAACGAGCAGTACTTC. Amino acids: CASSGGLGWQNEQYF.

This chain links TRBV7-6 with TRBJ1-5, with 9 bases aligning to TRBD1. Germline V gene sequence: CDR1 SGHVS, CDR2 FNYEAQ. V lost 1 base to trimming and J lost 6 bases; unmatched junction nucleotides: 1. This CDR3 is 14 amino acids long. The CDR3 protein is CASSLEGQGQPQHF. The CDR3 nucleotides read TGTGCCAGCAGCTTAGAGGGACAGGGTCAGCCCCAGCATTTT.

The J gene is TRBJ1-1, the V gene TRBV30; D perhaps matches TRBD1 (5 bases). Germline CDR1 and CDR2: GTSNPN and SVGIG (reference sequence). The ends were cut back, 3 bases at V and 11 bases at J, with 16 bases in the middle. This CDR3 contains 12 residues. The CDR3 nucleotides read TGTGCCTGGAGCCTGGGGACGGGGGGGGCTTTCTTT. Its protein product is CAWSLGTGGAFF. The variable domain in full, completed from reference TRBV30 and TRBJ1-1, reads SQTIHQWPATLVQPVGSPLSLECTVEGTSNPNLYWYRQAAGRGLQLLFYSVGIGQISSEVPQNLSASRPQDRQFILSSKKLLLSDSGFYLCAWSLGTGGAFFGQGTRLTVV.

The chain is built from TRBV5-4 and TRBJ2-2, with a possible D match to TRBD2 (6 bases). Trimming left V 2 bases short and J 0 bases short, with 8 bases between. The CDR3 spans 15 residues. CDR1 and CDR2 (germline): SGHNT, YYREEE (reference sequence). This CDR3 is CASSFGGSNTGELFF. CDR3 DNA: TGTGCCAGCAGCTTTGGGGGGTCGAACACCGGGGAGCTGTTTTTT.

J is TRBJ1-1 and V is TRBV11-2, with TRBD1 as a possible D gene (6 bases). CDR3 length equals 15 residues. The ends were cut back, 2 bases at V and 8 bases at J, with 18 bases in the middle. Germline V gene sequence: CDR1 SGHAT, CDR2 FQNNGV. CDR3 amino acids: CASSLSSRDTTEAFF. As DNA, the CDR3 is TGTGCCAGCAGCTTAAGTTCGAGGGACACAACGGAAGCTTTCTTT.

This clone showed up just a few times. The chain couples TRBV29-1 to TRBJ2-3, with 7 bases lining up with TRBD2. The CDR3 has 14 residues. The germline CDR1 and CDR2 sequences are SQVTM and ANQGSEA. J lost 2 bases, V lost 4 bases, and 6 bases had no gene match. CDR3 nucleotide sequence: TGCAGCGTTGGTCTAGCGGCCTCCACAGATACGCAGTATTTT. Amino acid sequence: CSVGLAASTDTQYF.

This sequence joins TRBV29-1 and TRBJ2-6; D remains ambiguous. V lost 4 bases, J lost 0 bases, and 4 bases lay in between. The germline V gene has CDR1 SQVTM and CDR2 ANQGSEA. This CDR3 region has 13 residues. The chain's CDR3 is CSVASSGANVLTF. In DNA, the CDR3 is TGCAGCGTTGCTAGCTCTGGGGCCAACGTCCTGACTTTC.

The chain combines TRBV6-5 with TRBJ2-7; 7 bases fit TRBD1. This CDR3 comprises 13 residues. Germline loops: CDR1 MNHEY, CDR2 SVGAGI. Trimming took 4 bases from V and 7 from J; bases not matched to a gene: 7. The CDR3, as DNA: TGTGCCAGCAGTTCCAAGGGGGCGAGGGAGCAGTACTTC. Translating it yields CASSSKGAREQYF.

This sequence joins TRBV6-5 and TRBJ1-1; perhaps TRBD1 as D (6 bases). The ends were cut back, 5 bases at V and 1 base at J, with 8 bases in the middle. This CDR3 has 13 residues. CDR1 and CDR2 from the germline V gene are MNHEY and SVGAGI. CDR3 residues: CASSQQGNTEAFF. For the CDR3, the DNA is TGTGCCAGCAGTCAACAGGGGAACACTGAAGCTTTCTTT.

The rearrangement uses TRBV4-1 and TRBJ2-1; 7 nucleotides agree with TRBD2. The length of the CDR3 is 16 residues. With 0 bases clipped from V and 1 base from J, the junction kept 3 bases outside the gene matches. Germline V lookup: CDR1 MGHRA, CDR2 YSYEKL. This chain's CDR3 is CASSQEGLVSYNEQFF. The CDR3 nucleotides read TGCGCCAGCAGCCAAGAAGGACTAGTTTCCTACAATGAGCAGTTCTTC.

The genes are TRBV19 and TRBJ2-2; the D is unclear. Germline values: CDR1 LNHDA, CDR2 SQIVND (reference sequence). V lost 4 bases and J 5 bases, leaving 8 bases between the germline ends. The CDR3 sequence is 13 residues long. The CDR3: CASSKILTGELFF. CDR3 sequence (DNA): TGTGCCAGTAGTAAGATTCTAACCGGGGAGCTGTTTTTT. The full variable domain, rest sourced from reference TRBV19 and TRBJ2-2, is DGGITQSPKYLFRKEGQNVTLSCEQNLNHDAMYWYRQDPGQGLRLIYYSQIVNDFQKGDIAEGYSVSREKKESFPLTVTSAQKNPTAFYLCASSKILTGELFFGEGSRLTVL.

The genes are TRBV30 and TRBJ2-1; no clear D. The V end lost 2 bases, the J end lost 12 bases, and 11 bases lay between the germline ends. The germline gives CDR1 GTSNPN, CDR2 SVGIG (reference sequence). CDR3 size: 11 residues. The CDR3 spells CAWSNPLGQFF. DNA of the CDR3: TGTGCCTGGAGTAACCCCCTCGGGCAGTTCTTC.

This clone was detected only a few times. The chain uses TRBV19 and TRBJ1-2; 12 nucleotides align to TRBD1. J gave up 8 bases and V 8 bases, and 15 bases lay outside the gene matches. CDR3 size: 16 residues. The V gene's germline CDR1 is LNHDA and CDR2 SQIVND (reference sequence). The CDR3 DNA reads TGTGCCAGTTACGCCGGGACAGGGGGCTTCGTGGCCGGCTACACCTTC. Protein sequence: CASYAGTGGFVAGYTF.

The chain carries TRBV4-3 and TRBJ2-7; 10 bases are a match to TRBD1. This CDR3 is 14 amino acids long. The V segment lost 4 bases and the J segment 2 bases; nucleotides outside the gene matches: 2. Germline loops: CDR1 LGHNA, CDR2 YSLEER. This CDR3 is CASSPGTGAYEQYF. The CDR3 region has the DNA TGCGCCAGCAGCCCTGGGACAGGGGCCTACGAGCAGTACTTC.

The chain carries TRBV2 and TRBJ2-2; TRBD1 aligns across 12 bases. The germline gives CDR1 SNHLY, CDR2 FYNNEI. This CDR3 is 15 amino acids long. The J segment lost 6 bases and the V segment lost 6 bases, leaving 5 bases of the junction unmatched. The CDR3 spells CASRLGQGAAGELFF. Here the CDR3 DNA reads TGTGCCAGCAGGTTGGGACAGGGGGCCGCCGGGGAGCTGTTTTTT. The variable domain in full, completed from reference TRBV2 and TRBJ2-2, reads EPEVTQTPSHQVTQMGQEVILRCVPISNHLYFYWYRQILGQKVEFLVSFYNNEISEKSEIFDDQFSVERPDGSNFTLKIRSTKLEDSAMYFCASRLGQGAAGELFFGEGSRLTVL.

This clone was picked up one time. This chain joins TRBV7-8 and TRBJ2-7, with 9 bases identical to TRBD2. Per germline, CDR1 SGHVS and CDR2 FQNEAQ. The CDR3 totals 15 residues. The trim removed 5 bases at V and 2 bases at J, leaving 7 bases unmatched. The CDR3, as DNA: TGTGCCAGCAGCAGAGGGACTAGCTGGCCCTACGAGCAGTACTTC. Amino acids: CASSRGTSWPYEQYF.

The rearrangement links TRBV5-5 to TRBJ1-1; TRBD1 matches at 7 bases. The CDR3 loop spans 19 amino acids. Germline values: CDR1 SGHKS, CDR2 YYEKEE (reference sequence). J was trimmed by 5 bases and V by 2 bases; bases with no gene match: 21. As DNA, the CDR3 is TGTGCCAGCAGCTTACGACTAAGAGGATTGACAGGGAGGTTGACTGAAGCTTTCTTT. Encoded protein: CASSLRLRGLTGRLTEAFF.

The chain recombines TRBV7-9 with TRBJ1-3; a possible D gene is TRBD1 (5 bases). There are 16 residues in the CDR3. CDR1 SEHNR and CDR2 FQNEAQ come from the germline V gene (reference sequence). The germline V and J ends were trimmed by 0 bases and 1 base, with 10 bases remaining between them. CDR3 region: CASSLAVRVSGNTIYF. CDR3 in DNA: TGTGCCAGCAGCTTAGCGGTCAGGGTGTCTGGAAACACCATATATTTT.

This chain uses TRBV19 with TRBJ2-7; possibly TRBD1 for D (7 bases). Germline V gives CDR1 LNHDA, CDR2 SQIVND (reference sequence). The CDR3 runs 15 residues. Trimming pared 6 bases from V and 0 bases from J, leaving 15 bases between. The CDR3 region is CASRRGGTDSYEQYF. For the CDR3, the DNA is TGTGCCAGTAGGAGGGGCGGGACAGACTCCTACGAGCAGTACTTC.

This clone was picked up one time. CDR3 in amino acids: CASSLPDRGSYNEQFF. CDR3 nucleotides: TGTGCCAGCAGTTTGCCGGACAGGGGTAGCTACAATGAGCAGTTCTTC. The V gene is TRBV28, the J gene TRBJ2-1; 9 nucleotides align to TRBD1. J gave up 3 bases and V 3 bases, and 6 bases lay outside the gene matches. CDR3 length equals 16 residues. CDR1 MDHEN and CDR2 SYDVKM come from the germline V gene.

The chain is built from TRBV9 and TRBJ2-7; unclear D gene. The CDR3 loop spans 13 amino acids. V lost 2 bases to trimming and J lost 3 bases, with 9 bases between them. Per the germline V gene, CDR1 is SGDLS and CDR2 is YYNGEE. The chain's CDR3 is CASSVSGGYEQYF. The CDR3 DNA is TGTGCCAGCAGCGTCTCTGGCGGCTACGAGCAGTACTTC.

Only a few counts were recorded for this clone. This chain connects TRBV29-1 to TRBJ1-4; possible D gene TRBD1, 6 bases. Germline V gene lookup returns CDR1 SQVTM and CDR2 ANQGSEA. The CDR3 is 13 amino acids. The ends were cut back, 8 bases at V and 4 bases at J, with 14 bases in the middle. The DNA of the CDR3 is TGCAGCACCCGTCTCAGGGGTAATGAAAAACTGTTTTTT. It encodes CSTRLRGNEKLFF.

CDR3 residues: CASSPWGTGSYNEQFF. CDR3 sequence (DNA): TGTGCCAGTAGTCCTTGGGGGACAGGGTCCTACAATGAGCAGTTCTTC. The chain couples TRBV19 to TRBJ2-1; the match to TRBD1 covers 9 bases. Germline V gene lookup returns CDR1 LNHDA and CDR2 SQIVND (reference sequence). V shed 5 bases, J shed 1 base, and the junction held 6 bases outside the gene matches. This CDR3 region has 16 residues.